One and the same sample provided the 23 T cell receptor beta chains below, sequenced in a study of shared clonotypes between healthy human individuals. TCRdb's table, derived via immunoSEQ multiplex PCR, lists solely in-frame clones and lacks some. The repertoire holds 1.6 million or so clones, with just under 99% as singletons. The sample was naive CD4+ T cells sorted from blood. Subset indicated: CD45RA+ positively selected. All receptors come from a man aged 25-45 years in good health.

The chain joins TRBV6-5 to TRBJ2-1; D is uncertain. The CDR3 length is 12 residues. Trimming removed 5 bases at V and 7 bases at J, with 9 bases between. The germline CDR1 and CDR2 sequences are MNHEY and SVGAGI. CDR3 sequence (DNA): TGTGCCAGCAGTCACCGACGTAATGAGCAGTTCTTC. Translation gives CASSHRRNEQFF.

V is TRBV25-1 and J is TRBJ1-1; TRBD1 is a possible D gene (6 bases). The CDR3 contains 14 residues. V was cut by 6 bases and J by 1 base, with 12 bases left in between. Germline CDR1 MGHDK, CDR2 SYGVNS. This CDR3 reads CASRRGGTNTEAFF. The CDR3 bases are TGTGCCAGCAGGAGGGGGGGGACGAACACTGAAGCTTTCTTT.

Only one count was recorded for this clone. This chain connects TRBV6-1 to TRBJ1-2; 8 positions match TRBD1. This CDR3 is 14 amino acids long. The trim removed 5 bases at V and 8 bases at J, leaving 10 bases unmatched. Germline lookup yields CDR1 MNHNS and CDR2 SASEGT. CDR3 nucleotide sequence: TGTGCCAGCAGTTCCAGGGGGCGCAGCTCCGGCTACACCTTC. It codes for CASSSRGRSSGYTF.

J is TRBJ1-1 and V is TRBV18; weak D call: TRBD1 (5 bases). From germline, CDR1 is KGHSH and CDR2 LQKENI. The CDR3 covers 16 residues. The V end was cut by 6 bases, the J end by 10 bases, with 27 bases between. The CDR3 sequence: CASSQSGTRGKGRAFF. CDR3 DNA: TGTGCCAGCTCTCAATCCGGGACCCGCGGGAAAGGGAGAGCTTTCTTT.

CDR3 protein: CASSLVGTTDTQYF. DNA for the CDR3: TGTGCCAGCAGCTTAGTTGGGACCACAGATACGCAGTATTTT. The chain has TRBV11-2 and TRBJ2-3; D may correspond to TRBD1 or TRBD2 (5 bases each). Between the trimmed V and J ends, which lost 1 base and 2 bases, there was a span of 7 bases. The length of the CDR3 is 14 residues. Germline assignment: CDR1 SGHAT and CDR2 FQNNGV.

The chain has TRBV20-1 and TRBJ1-2; D is ambiguous. Trimming stripped 0 bases from V and 4 bases from J, with 3 bases between. This CDR3 spans 11 amino acids. CDR1 and CDR2 from the germline V gene are DFQATT and SNEGSKA (reference sequence). The CDR3 spells CSARDPYGYTF. As DNA, the CDR3 is TGCAGTGCTAGAGATCCCTATGGCTACACCTTC.

This chain connects TRBV30 to TRBJ1-2; D is uncertain. The CDR3 is made up of 13 amino acids. V was cut by 0 bases and J by 12 bases, with 17 bases left in between. Germline CDR1 GTSNPN, CDR2 SVGIG (reference sequence). CDR3 region: CAWSVLRGAEDTF. CDR3 nucleotide sequence: TGTGCCTGGAGTGTGCTACGCGGTGCTGAAGACACCTTC.

This clone was picked up one time. This chain connects TRBV11-2 to TRBJ2-3; possibly TRBD2 for D (6 bases). Between the trimmed V and J ends, which lost 5 bases and 5 bases, there was a span of 17 bases. CDR1 and CDR2 from the germline V gene are SGHAT and FQNNGV. CDR3 length: 15 amino acids. CDR3 in amino acids: CASSRRVQEIDTQYF. The CDR3 region has the DNA TGTGCCAGCAGCCGGAGGGTCCAAGAGATAGATACGCAGTATTTT.

V gene TRBV18 combines with J gene TRBJ2-5; a weak D match, TRBD1 (6 bases). The CDR3 sequence is 16 residues long. In germline, CDR1 is KGHSH, CDR2 LQKENI. V lost 0 bases to trimming and J lost 1 base, with 12 bases between them. The chain's CDR3 is CASSPPLNRVQETQYF. The CDR3 region has the DNA TGTGCCAGCTCACCACCATTAAACAGGGTCCAAGAGACCCAGTACTTC.

V gene TRBV5-1 combines with J gene TRBJ2-1; 8 nucleotides match TRBD1. Germline values: CDR1 SGHRS, CDR2 YFSETQ. The ends lost 1 base at V and 0 bases at J; junction bases unmatched: 12. This CDR3 region has 19 residues. The CDR3 DNA is TGCGCCAGCAGCTTGCCTATTGGACAGGGCTATAACTCCTACAATGAGCAGTTCTTC. It yields the protein CASSLPIGQGYNSYNEQFF.

The CDR3 spells CASSQIAGGGYEQYF. DNA of the CDR3: TGTGCCAGCAGCCAGATAGCGGGTGGAGGCTACGAGCAGTACTTC. The V gene is TRBV5-6, the J gene TRBJ2-7; TRBD2 agrees at 7 bases. The V gene end was trimmed by 4 bases and the J gene end by 3 bases; junction bases not matched to a gene: 10. Germline values: CDR1 SGHDT, CDR2 YYEEEE. The CDR3 totals 15 residues. The entire variable domain, with the rest obtained from reference TRBV5-6 and TRBJ2-7, is as follows: DAGVTQSPTHLIKTRGQQVTLRCSPKSGHDTVSWYQQALGQGPQFIFQYYEEEERQRGNFPDRFSGHQFPNYSSELNVNALLLGDSALYLCASSQIAGGGYEQYFGPGTRLTVT.

A single count supports this clone. This sequence joins TRBV5-5 and TRBJ2-3; no firm D call. This CDR3 has 16 residues. Germline lookup yields CDR1 SGHKS and CDR2 YYEKEE (reference sequence). The V and J ends lost 3 bases and 0 bases respectively, with 14 bases between them. The CDR3 DNA is TGTGCCAGCAGCTGGGGTCTGGCGGCTAGCACAGATACGCAGTATTTT. Translation gives CASSWGLAASTDTQYF. Drawing the rest from reference TRBV5-5 and TRBJ2-3, the complete variable domain is DAGVTQSPTHLIKTRGQQVTLRCSPISGHKSVSWYQQVLGQGPQFIFQYYEKEERGRGNFPDRFSARQFPNYSSELNVNALLLGDSALYLCASSWGLAASTDTQYFGPGTRLTVL.

The J gene is TRBJ2-7, the V gene TRBV30; 8 nucleotides agree with TRBD2. The CDR3 is 15 residues long. V shed 2 bases and J 4 bases; nucleotides not matched to a gene: 10. Germline CDR1 and CDR2: GTSNPN and SVGIG (reference sequence). CDR3 nucleotides: TGTGCCTGGAGTAGGGGGGGTAGCGGGAATTACGAGCAGTACTTC. Translating it yields CAWSRGGSGNYEQYF.

The chain is built from TRBV7-2 and TRBJ2-3, with D possibly called TRBD1 or TRBD2 (5 bases each). This CDR3 contains 17 residues. V dropped 1 base and J dropped 0 bases, with 14 bases sitting between them. CDR1 and CDR2 (germline): SGHTA, FQGNSA. This CDR3 reads CASSLGIGDRSTDTQYF. DNA for the CDR3: TGTGCCAGCAGCTTAGGTATTGGGGACCGCAGCACAGATACGCAGTATTTT.

The V gene is TRBV19, the J gene TRBJ2-7; D is tentatively TRBD1 or TRBD2 (5 bases each). Germline V CDR1 and CDR2: LNHDA, SQIVND (reference sequence). Trimming stripped 5 bases from V and 2 bases from J, with 19 bases between. The CDR3 extends over 16 amino acids. CDR3 residues: CASSSVPGTPPYEQYF. The CDR3 bases are TGTGCCAGTAGTTCCGTCCCCGGGACGCCTCCCTACGAGCAGTACTTC.

V usage is TRBV12-5 and J usage is TRBJ2-1; 14 positions agree with TRBD2. J was trimmed by 0 bases and V by 1 base; bases with no gene match: 8. The CDR3 has 20 residues. Germline loops: CDR1 LGHNT, CDR2 FRNRAP. The CDR3 region has the DNA TGTGCTAGTGGTTTGGCGACGGGGACTAGCGGGAGATACTCCTACAATGAGCAGTTCTTC. Translating gives CASGLATGTSGRYSYNEQFF.

Details on this clone: Other DNA sequences within the sample encode an identical CDR3. The rearrangement joins TRBV28 to TRBJ1-1; a weak D match, TRBD1 (6 bases). The CDR3 is made up of 12 amino acids. CDR1 and CDR2 from the germline V gene are MDHEN and SYDVKM. Between the trimmed V and J ends, which lost 7 bases and 4 bases, there was a span of 10 bases. The CDR3 region is CASIRGGTEAFF. DNA of the CDR3: TGTGCCAGCATCAGGGGTGGCACTGAAGCTTTCTTT.

The chain links TRBV5-1 to TRBJ2-2, with 8 nucleotides matching TRBD1. Trimming took 4 bases from V and 4 from J; bases not matched to a gene: 9. The CDR3 runs 16 residues. CDR1 SGHRS and CDR2 YFSETQ come from the germline V gene. The CDR3 loop is CASSPAGQAVTGELFF. CDR3 DNA: TGCGCCAGCAGCCCCGCGGGACAGGCGGTCACCGGGGAGCTGTTTTTT. Full variable domain (outside the CDR3, taken from reference TRBV5-1 and TRBJ2-2): KAGVTQTPRYLIKTRGQQVTLSCSPISGHRSVSWYQQTPGQGLQFLFEYFSETQRNKGNFPGRFSGRQFSNSRSEMNVSTLELGDSALYLCASSPAGQAVTGELFFGEGSRLTVL.

The chain has TRBV6-1 and TRBJ2-7, with TRBD1 matching over 9 bases. The CDR3 contains 15 residues. The trim removed 9 bases at V and 2 bases at J, leaving 11 bases unmatched. Germline V CDR1 and CDR2: MNHNS, SASEGT. As DNA, the CDR3 is TGTGCCAGGCCGAGGACAGGGGCCGAAACCTACGAGCAGTACTTC. It yields the protein CARPRTGAETYEQYF.

V gene TRBV5-6 combines with J gene TRBJ2-5; maybe TRBD1 (6 bases). Between the trimmed V and J ends, which lost 2 bases and 5 bases, there was a span of 13 bases. The V gene's germline CDR1 is SGHDT and CDR2 YYEEEE. This CDR3 spans 14 amino acids. CDR3 residues: CASSFSPGDETQYF. The DNA for the CDR3 is TGTGCCAGCAGCTTCTCCCCAGGGGACGAGACCCAGTACTTC.

J is TRBJ1-1 and V is TRBV7-8, with D uncertain. V shed 8 bases and J shed 11 bases, with 18 bases lying between them. Per germline, CDR1 SGHVS and CDR2 FQNEAQ. The length of the CDR3 is 12 residues. CDR3 protein: CASGITTDPAFF. CDR3 in DNA: TGTGCCAGCGGTATAACGACTGATCCGGCTTTCTTT.

The rearrangement joins TRBV30 to TRBJ2-3, with unresolved D. Germline V gene lookup returns CDR1 GTSNPN and CDR2 SVGIG (reference sequence). Trimming pared 3 bases from V and 3 bases from J, leaving 16 bases between. The length of the CDR3 is 15 residues. This chain's CDR3 is CAWRTGRITTDTQYF. CDR3 nucleotide sequence: TGTGCCTGGAGAACGGGCAGAATAACGACAGATACGCAGTATTTT.

In the case of this clone: Other DNA sequences within the sample encode an identical CDR3. The CDR3 here is CASSLGGTDTQYF. The DNA for the CDR3 is TGTGCCAGCAGCCTTGGGGGCACAGATACGCAGTATTTT. The chain has TRBV27 and TRBJ2-3; D remains unclear. Trimming shortened V by 6 bases and J by 1 base, and 8 bases separated the two germline ends. CDR3 length: 13 amino acids. The germline gives CDR1 MNHEY, CDR2 SMNVEV (reference sequence).